This T cell receptor beta chain was captured by sequencing in a study of a mutant IDH1 vaccine in newly diagnosed glioma. Study-level information: Onset of vaccination occurred 4-6 weeks following radiotherapy alone, or with temozolomide cycles. The timing of visit V12 was week 35, and that of visit V13 was week 47.

In the case of this clone: What it binds is unknown.

V lost 5 bases to trimming and J lost 3 bases, with 17 bases between them. Germline assignment: CDR1 MDHEN and CDR2 SYDVKM. This CDR3 region has 15 residues. Produced via immunoSEQ multiplex PCR; TCRdb's table is partial and in-frame only. In the table there are some 71,000 clones, around 90% of which are singletons. Time point indicated: week 35, safety follow-up. Vaccination used 300 ug of mutant IDH1 20-mer peptide per dose, with topical imiquimod. New IDH1-mutant, ATRX-lost WHO grade 3 or 4 astrocytomas occurred in donors. The genes are TRBV28 and TRBJ2-7, with D unclear. The receptor was derived from a man aged 25-45 years with glioma. The input for sequencing was PBMCs, taken from a glioma patient whose treatment included an IDH1 peptide vaccine. The CDR3 spells CASSPQPAGRYEQYF. The CDR3 DNA reads as TGTGCCAGCAGTCCCCAGCCGGCAGGACGCTACGAGCAGTACTTC.